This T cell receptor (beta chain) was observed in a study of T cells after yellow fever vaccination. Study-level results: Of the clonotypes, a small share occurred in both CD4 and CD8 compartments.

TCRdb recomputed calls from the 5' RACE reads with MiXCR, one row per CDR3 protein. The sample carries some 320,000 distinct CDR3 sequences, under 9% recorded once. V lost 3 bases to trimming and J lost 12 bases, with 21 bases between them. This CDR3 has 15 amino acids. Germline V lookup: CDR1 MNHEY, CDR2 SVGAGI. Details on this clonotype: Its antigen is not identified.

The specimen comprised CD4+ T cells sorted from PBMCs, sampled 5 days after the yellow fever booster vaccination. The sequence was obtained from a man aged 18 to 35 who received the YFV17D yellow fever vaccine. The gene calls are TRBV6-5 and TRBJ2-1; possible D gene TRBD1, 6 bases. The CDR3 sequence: CASSYGGYRERRQFF. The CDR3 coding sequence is TGTGCCAGCAGTTATGGTGGTTACAGGGAGCGGCGGCAGTTCTTC.